Below, 18 T cell receptor beta chains from the same sample are listed, as sequenced in a study of CD8+ T cells in alopecia areata. Investigators isolated RNA and reverse transcribed it into cDNA to act as the sequencing template. Sequenced by immunoSEQ multiplex PCR; TCRdb stores in-frame clones only, minus some. The sample has some 170,000 clones, approximately 56% seen once. The material sequenced was CD4+ T cells sorted from blood, taken at week 0. These receptors were taken from a human donor with alopecia areata.

The J gene is TRBJ2-7, the V gene TRBV5-1, with 8 bases matching TRBD1. V lost 0 bases, J lost 9 bases, and 11 bases stayed unmatched. This CDR3 has 15 amino acids. Per germline, CDR1 SGHRS and CDR2 YFSETQ. The CDR3 DNA sequence: TGCGCCAGCAGCTTGGTGGGACAGGTATCGGATACGCAGTACTTC. It specifies CASSLVGQVSDTQYF.

This clone turned up a few times. In DNA form, the CDR3 reads TGCGCCAGCAGCTTGGATTATCAGGGACGGGAATCACCCCTCCACTTT. Translated, it gives CASSLDYQGRESPLHF. The gene calls are TRBV5-1 and TRBJ1-6; tentative D call: TRBD1 (5 bases). CDR1 SGHRS and CDR2 YFSETQ come from the germline V gene. The V and J ends lost 0 bases and 10 bases respectively, with 17 bases between them. The length of the CDR3 is 16 residues.

The chain employs TRBV5-6 and TRBJ2-1, with TRBD2 as a possible D gene (6 bases). In germline, CDR1 is SGHDT, CDR2 YYEEEE. Trimming took off 4 bases at V and 12 bases at J, with 11 bases between the two ends. The CDR3 totals 11 residues. The CDR3 protein is CASSQLEGQFF. In DNA, the CDR3 is TGTGCCAGCAGCCAATTGGAGGGGCAGTTCTTC.

The V and J genes are TRBV15 and TRBJ1-5, with 8 positions matching TRBD1. This CDR3 spans 16 amino acids. Germline CDR1 LNHNV, CDR2 YYDKDF (reference sequence). V dropped 5 bases and J dropped 6; count of bases not matched to a gene: 12. The DNA for the CDR3 is TGTGCCACCAGCGGGGGAGAGGGGACAGGAGGTCAGCCCCAGCATTTT. This sequence encodes CATSGGEGTGGQPQHF.

This sequence joins TRBV30 and TRBJ2-5; no clear D. The CDR3 runs to 13 residues. V was shortened by 0 bases and J by 5 bases, with 10 bases between the two germline ends. In germline, CDR1 is GTSNPN, CDR2 SVGIG (reference sequence). In DNA form, the CDR3 reads TGTGCCTGGAGTGTGAACGGCCGGGAGACCCAGTACTTC. It specifies CAWSVNGRETQYF.

This clone was recorded a few times. The V gene is TRBV12-5, the J gene TRBJ2-7, with a possible D match to TRBD1 (6 bases). CDR3 size: 14 residues. Germline values: CDR1 LGHNT, CDR2 FRNRAP. Trimming stripped 5 bases from V and 0 bases from J, with 11 bases between. This CDR3 is CASGPGTLSYEQYF. The CDR3 bases are TGTGCTAGTGGTCCCGGGACACTCTCCTACGAGCAGTACTTC. The complete variable domain, with remaining parts taken from reference TRBV12-5 and TRBJ2-7, reads DARVTQTPRHKVTEMGQEVTMRCQPILGHNTVFWYRQTMMQGLELLAYFRNRAPLDDSGMPKDRFSAEMPDATLATLKIQPSEPRDSAVYFCASGPGTLSYEQYFGPGTRLTVT.

The V call is TRBV29-1, the J call TRBJ2-7; 7 bases line up with TRBD1. CDR1 and CDR2 from the germline V gene are SQVTM and ANQGSEA. The CDR3 spans 11 residues. Trimming took 2 bases from V and 9 from J; bases not matched to a gene: 4. CDR3 nucleotide sequence: TGCAGCGTTGAATCGGGGACAGTGCAGTACTTC. Its protein product is CSVESGTVQYF.

The CDR3 DNA sequence: TGTGCCAGCAGCCCCGACGGATACGAGCAGTACTTC. Amino acid sequence: CASSPDGYEQYF. The chain recombines TRBV6-5 with TRBJ2-7, with D uncertain. V lost 6 bases, J lost 4 bases, and 10 bases lay in between. This CDR3 spans 12 amino acids. The germline gives CDR1 MNHEY, CDR2 SVGAGI.

The chain carries TRBV29-1 and TRBJ1-2; TRBD1 might be the D (6 bases). The CDR3 sequence is 11 residues long. Per germline, CDR1 SQVTM and CDR2 ANQGSEA. Trimming removed 7 bases at V and 7 bases at J, with 13 bases between. The CDR3 protein is CSAIPGVGYTF. In DNA form, the CDR3 reads TGCAGCGCCATACCAGGGGTTGGCTACACCTTC.

This clone has more than one count but fewer than ten. J is TRBJ1-6 and V is TRBV29-1; D is uncertain. The CDR3 contains 14 residues. Per the germline V gene, CDR1 is SQVTM and CDR2 is ANQGSEA. V lost 5 bases and J lost 8, with 16 bases in between. The CDR3 protein is CSVRFGQRDSPLHF. The CDR3 nucleotides read TGCAGCGTTCGCTTCGGGCAGCGGGATTCACCCCTCCACTTT.

V is TRBV14 and J is TRBJ2-3; 7 bases agree with TRBD2. The CDR3 spans 15 residues. Unmatched junction bases numbered 1, after V lost 1 base and J lost 0 bases. Per germline, CDR1 SGHDN and CDR2 FVKESK. The CDR3 loop is CASSQGGGSTDTQYF. Written as DNA, the CDR3 is TGTGCCAGCAGCCAAGGCGGGGGAAGCACAGATACGCAGTATTTT.

This chain uses TRBV29-1 with TRBJ1-4; D is uncertain. CDR1 and CDR2 (germline): SQVTM, ANQGSEA. Between the trimmed V and J ends, which lost 7 bases and 5 bases, there was a span of 20 bases. The length of the CDR3 is 15 residues. The CDR3 DNA sequence: TGCAGCGGGCGGGTCTCACGGGCGAGGAATGAAAAACTGTTTTTT. This gives the protein CSGRVSRARNEKLFF. Using reference TRBV29-1 and TRBJ1-4 for the parts outside the CDR3, the full variable domain is SAVISQKPSRDICQRGTSLTIQCQVDSQVTMMFWYRQQPGQSLTLIATANQGSEATYESGFVIDKFPISRPNLTFSTLTVSNMSPEDSSIYLCSGRVSRARNEKLFFGSGTQLSVL.

The chain carries TRBV2 and TRBJ2-2; D perhaps matches TRBD1 (5 bases). Germline CDR1 SNHLY, CDR2 FYNNEI. This CDR3 has 13 residues. Trimming stripped 10 bases from V and 5 bases from J, with 14 bases between. CDR3 residues: CATRSQGTGELFF. In DNA, the CDR3 is TGTGCCACCCGATCTCAGGGAACCGGGGAGCTGTTTTTT.

This chain links TRBV6-5 with TRBJ2-7; TRBD1 matches at 7 bases. CDR1 and CDR2 from the germline V gene are MNHEY and SVGAGI. The CDR3 extends over 13 amino acids. J lost 5 bases, V lost 6 bases, and 7 bases had no gene match. CDR3 DNA: TGTGCCAGCAGACGTGACAGGGACCACGAGCAGTACTTC. Residues: CASRRDRDHEQYF.

The chain has TRBV19 and TRBJ2-7; TRBD2 might be the D (5 bases). CDR3 length: 11 amino acids. The V gene's germline CDR1 is LNHDA and CDR2 SQIVND (reference sequence). V was shortened by 4 bases and J by 4 bases, with 5 bases between the two germline ends. In DNA, the CDR3 is TGTGCCAGTAGTACGGGATACGAGCAGTACTTC. Its protein is CASSTGYEQYF.

The V call is TRBV5-1, the J call TRBJ2-1, with 8 bases lining up with TRBD1. After removal of 3 bases from V and 4 bases from J, the junction contained 6 bases not matched to a gene. CDR3 length: 15 residues. Germline V gene sequence: CDR1 SGHRS, CDR2 YFSETQ. The CDR3 loop is CASSSGTGGYNEQFF. Here the CDR3 DNA reads TGCGCCAGCAGCTCCGGGACAGGCGGTTACAATGAGCAGTTCTTC.

This chain uses TRBV30 with TRBJ1-2; D not resolved. CDR3 length equals 12 residues. V lost 1 base and J lost 5, with 8 bases in between. Germline V CDR1 and CDR2: GTSNPN, SVGIG (reference sequence). The CDR3 region has the DNA TGTGCCTGGAGTGGATCTAGGTATGGCTACACCTTC. Amino acid sequence: CAWSGSRYGYTF.

V gene TRBV7-6 combines with J gene TRBJ2-7; D ambiguous. Trimming removed 1 base at V and 5 bases at J, with 6 bases between. The CDR3 has 12 residues. Germline V lookup: CDR1 SGHVS, CDR2 FNYEAQ. CDR3: CASSLVPNEQYF. The CDR3 nucleotides are TGTGCCAGCAGCTTAGTTCCCAACGAGCAGTACTTC.